The clone carrying this T cell receptor beta chain was detected only once. The data were obtained in a study of blood T cell repertoires in COVID-19. Assay used: immunoSEQ multiplex PCR; TCRdb lists only in-frame clones, some missing. Of around 140,000 clones listed, around 90% are singletons. CDR3 size: 16 residues. Trimming shortened V by 2 bases and J by 8 bases, and 21 bases separated the two germline ends. CDR1 and CDR2 (germline): MGHDK, SYGVNS. The source is a woman between 40 and 50 years old who had been exposed to COVID-19. The sample consisted of PBMCs or T cells enriched from blood (not recorded which). The chain joins TRBV25-1 to TRBJ1-2, with D possibly being TRBD1 (6 bases). CDR3: CASSERGGNYLRGYTF. Here the CDR3 DNA reads TGTGCCAGCAGTGAAAGGGGGGGAAACTACTTGAGGGGCTACACCTTC.